The 3 T cell receptor beta chains presented below share a single source sample, sequenced in a study of immune heterogeneity within non-small cell lung tumors. Template input was genomic DNA from bulk tumor (600 ng per sample). Biopsies, several per primary tumor and spaced far apart, were collected during surgery. Curative operations were performed on patients who had untreated, newly diagnosed non-small cell lung cancer. Multiplex PCR relied on 32 V and 13 J primers to amplify TCR beta CDR3. TCRdb re-called the multiplex PCR reads through MiXCR, storing one row per CDR3 protein. The data show 4,000 to 5,500 distinct CDR3 sequences, with less than 25% seen just once and roughly 9.8% held by the top ten. The sample was lung tumor tissue. These receptors came from a man aged 50 or older with non-small cell lung cancer.

This clonotype rates as medium-sized (0.01 to 0.1%). This CDR3 reads CASSLTGGDGEQYF. CDR3 bases: TGTGCCAGCAGCTTAACAGGGGGGGATGGAGAGCAGTACTTC. The V call is TRBV11-2, the J call TRBJ2-7, with D possibly matching TRBD1 (8 bases). The CDR3 covers 14 residues. Germline CDR1 and CDR2: SGHAT and FQNNGV. With 2 bases removed from V and 7 bases from J, the gap between germline ends came to 15 bases. Based on the CDR3 plus reference TRBV11-2 and TRBJ2-7, the full variable domain is EAGVAQSPRYKIIEKRQSVAFWCNPISGHATLYWYQQILGQGPKLLIQFQNNGVVDDSQLPKDRFSAERLKGVDSTLKIQPAKLEDSAVYLCASSLTGGDGEQYFGPGTRLTVT.

This clonotype appeared many times. The chain joins TRBV11-2 to TRBJ2-7; a possible D gene is TRBD2 (9 bases). Trimming removed 11 bases from V and 7 bases from J, with 24 bases in between. Germline loops: CDR1 SGHAT, CDR2 FQNNGV. The CDR3 sequence is 14 residues long. The CDR3 sequence is CARGGGTGYGEQYF. DNA for the CDR3: TGTGCCCGCGGGGGGGGGACAGGATATGGGGAGCAGTACTTC.

This clonotype was counted many times. The rearrangement links TRBV3-1 to TRBJ2-2; maybe TRBD1 (6 bases). The length of the CDR3 is 16 residues. V was shortened by 0 bases and J by 4 bases, with 12 bases between the two germline ends. Germline V gives CDR1 LGHDT, CDR2 YNNKEL (reference sequence). CDR3 bases: TGTGCCAGCAGCCAAGAATGGGGGCTAATCACCGGGGAGCTGTTTTTT. Its protein is CASSQEWGLITGELFF.